The T cell receptor (beta chain) under discussion was sequenced for a study of Ad26.COV2.S vaccination and SARS-CoV-2 variants (dated by TCRdb to the early 2020s). About the study as a whole: Donors in the vaccine arm were drawn from COV1001, a phase I-IIa trial of Ad26.COV2.S in healthy adults that was multicentre, randomized, double-blind and placebo-controlled. Ad26.COV2.S was given intramuscularly at 5x10^10 or 1x10^11 viral particles, as a single shot or as two shots 56 days apart. TCRbeta repertoire sequencing was used to assess the specificity and breadth of SARS-CoV-2-reactive T cell receptors after Ad26.COV2.S vaccination. The TCR-sequenced set comprised approximately 30 samples: around 20 Ad26.COV2.S vaccine recipients, 5 placebo recipients and 8 SARS-CoV-2 convalescent individuals. Trial participants were randomized into five groups of five, in which low-dose or high-dose Ad26.COV2.S was given once or twice, or placebo was given on both occasions. Throughout the experiments and outcome assessment, investigators stayed blinded to trial group allocation. What the study reported, not specific to this receptor: Spike-specific TCR breadth was higher in Ad26.COV2.S recipients than in placebo recipients (P = 0.0014). Comparing responses between vaccine doses or regimens was not something the study was powered to do. After vaccination, spike-specific CD8+ and CD4+ T cell responses were reported to show substantial breadth. Vaccine and placebo recipients had similar non-spike TCR breadth, a finding consistent with the vaccine containing only spike. According to the authors, total T cell responses may have been underestimated by the TCR breadth and depth analyses.

According to the study, the label for this sample's treatment or condition signals: around 19 received Ad26.COV2.S at low or high dose, single or two shots; a few received placebo; per-sample allocation not given. For vaccine and placebo recipients, the sequenced repertoires came from samples collected on day 63 after the first injection. Cohort 1b enrolled about two dozen adults aged 18-55 years at a single site in Boston, USA, between 29 July and 7 August 2020. Ad26.COV2.S was a replication-incompetent adenovirus type 26 vector expressing a prefusion-stabilized SARS-CoV-2 spike protein from the original Wuhan strain. About this clone: What this receptor recognizes is not known. The sample holds no much larger clone one base away, and base qualities are not on file.

The immunoSEQ Assay was used to sequence TCRbeta CDR3 regions. After extraction, genomic DNA underwent amplification by bias-controlled multiplex PCR, followed by high-throughput sequencing. Turning to the authors' computational methods: To quantify the absolute abundance of every unique TCRbeta CDR3 region, sequences were collapsed and filtered. Usable DNA was measured by amplifying reference genes present in all nucleated cells, and TCRbeta template counts were normalized to that usable DNA to estimate T cell fraction. Repertoire TCRs were annotated as SARS-CoV-2-specific when V gene, CDR3 amino acid sequence and J gene were exactly matched to a known reactive TCR set. MIRA supplied the reference SARS-CoV-2 TCR set, which was filtered for enrichment in COVID-19-positive ImmuneCODE repertoires so that public or cross-reactive TCRs were removed. Using the MIRA antigens, annotated TCRs were further analysed by specific ORF or by position within an ORF. Breadth was defined as annotated unique rearrangements over total unique productive rearrangements; depth was the summed frequency of those rearrangements. Group comparisons of TCR breadth used two-sided Wilcoxon rank-sum tests. TCRdb limited this immuneACCESS table to in-frame rearrangements with V and J called. A share of clones is missing; checked studies link under half to unresolved V genes, and the rest is unexplained. V and J calls and clone size are those listed in that table; D and trimming were worked out from the DNA. The sample profile shows about 390,000 clones; about 88% of them were found once. The ten largest account for 3.5% of the sample.

Looking up the germline V gene yields CDR1 KGHDR and CDR2 SFDVKD. The CDR3 goes from the cysteine to the phenylalanine over 12 residues. Only the CDR3 region is kept as DNA, spanning 36 bases read in frame from base 1. Cut back by 4 bases and 2 bases, the V and J ends lie 4 bases apart. The sample here was peripheral blood, taken in a trial of Ad26.COV2.S vaccine versus placebo. In this chain, TRBV24-1 is recombined with TRBJ2-5; no D gene is confidently identified. This TCR came from a person aged 18 to 65 who received the Ad26.COV2.S COVID-19 vaccine or a placebo. The CDR3 region reads CATSDLQETQYF. The bases are TGTGCCACCAGTGACCTTCAAGAGACCCAGTACTTC.